The present T cell receptor (beta chain) was sequenced within a study of T cell responses to AZD1222 COVID-19 vaccine. General observations from the study: Clonal diversity may have been underestimated, and the donors were mostly white British, with more females than males. Recipients of AZD1222 seropositive at baseline numbered only 5 or 6. Spike-specific TCR breadth and depth both grew after two AZD1222 doses.

Whether given at about 4 or about 12 weeks, second doses were pooled. In this sample, this clone turned up once. Its matching antigen is unknown. Profiling relied on immunoSEQ multiplex PCR, and the TCRdb table lists in-frame clones only, not all of them. The table has tens of thousands of clones, 80% to 90% seen once. Germline V CDR1 and CDR2: MDHEN, SYDVKM. The CDR3 has 16 amino acids. Trimming removed 7 bases from V and 5 bases from J; junction bases left unmatched: 11. The chain uses TRBV28 and TRBJ1-6, with 7 bases aligning to TRBD1. This clonotype was obtained from an adult who received the AZD1222 COVID-19 vaccine. The sample in question was peripheral blood, obtained 28 days after the second AZD1222 dose. CDR3 in amino acids: CASTLLPGQNNSPLHF. The CDR3 DNA is TGTGCCAGCACCCTGCTTCCGGGACAGAATAATTCACCCCTCCACTTT. Supplemented by reference TRBV28 and TRBJ1-6, the full variable domain reads DVKVTQSSRYLVKRTGEKVFLECVQDMDHENMFWYRQDPGLGLRLIYFSYDVKMKEKGDIPEGYSVSREKKERFSLILESASTNQTSMYLCASTLLPGQNNSPLHFGNGTRLTVT.